What follows are 18 T cell receptor beta chains derived from one specimen sequenced in a study of early T cells in non-severe SARS-CoV-2 infection. Via MiXCR, TCRdb re-called the 5' RACE reads, giving one row per CDR3 protein. Of about 55,000 distinct CDR3 sequences in the sample, about 15% are singletons; the top ten hold about 9.1%. Material: whole blood, obtained at baseline. These receptors were obtained from an adult who was a healthcare worker with PCR-confirmed SARS-CoV-2 infection or an uninfected control (not recorded which).

This clonotype was seen only a few times. The rearrangement uses TRBV11-2 and TRBJ1-6, with D uncertain. V dropped 3 bases and J dropped 1 base, with 16 bases sitting between them. Germline lookup yields CDR1 SGHAT and CDR2 FQNNGV. The CDR3 covers 18 residues. The CDR3 DNA follows: TGTGCCAGCAGCTTTCCCCCAGGACTGGGATCCTATAATTCACCCCTCCACTTT. This codes for CASSFPPGLGSYNSPLHF.

The rearrangement joins TRBV11-2 to TRBJ1-4; D ambiguous. CDR1 is SGHAT and CDR2 is FQNNGV in the germline V gene. The ends were cut back, 4 bases at V and 10 bases at J, with 10 bases in the middle. This CDR3 region has 12 residues. The CDR3, as DNA: TGTGCCAGCAGCTCGGTGGGCGGAAAACTGTTTTTT. Translation: CASSSVGGKLFF. The variable domain in full, with the rest retrieved from reference TRBV11-2 and TRBJ1-4, is EAGVAQSPRYKIIEKRQSVAFWCNPISGHATLYWYQQILGQGPKLLIQFQNNGVVDDSQLPKDRFSAERLKGVDSTLKIQPAKLEDSAVYLCASSSVGGKLFFGSGTQLSVL.

Here the CDR3 reads CASSLGTGMYNTIYF. The DNA for the CDR3 is TGCGCCAGCAGCTTGGGGACAGGGATGTACAACACCATATATTTT. The rearrangement links TRBV5-1 to TRBJ1-3, with TRBD1 matching 8 bases. Per the germline V gene, CDR1 is SGHRS and CDR2 is YFSETQ. The CDR3 is 15 amino acids. V lost 0 bases, J lost 7 bases, and 6 bases stayed unmatched.

This clonotype appeared many times. The chain is built from TRBV5-1 and TRBJ1-1, with D perhaps TRBD1 (5 bases). Trimming left V 0 bases short and J 1 base short, with 7 bases between. From germline, CDR1 is SGHRS and CDR2 YFSETQ. This CDR3 contains 14 residues. CDR3 nucleotide sequence: TGCGCCAGCAGCTTGGGCAGGGAGAACACTGAAGCTTTCTTT. It encodes CASSLGRENTEAFF.

V and J are TRBV10-1 and TRBJ2-3; no reliable D call. The CDR3 runs 16 residues. In germline, CDR1 is WNHNN, CDR2 SYGVQD (reference sequence). V gave up 7 bases and J gave up 4 bases, with 21 bases separating them. This CDR3 is CASNPSEGFSADTQYF. CDR3 sequence (DNA): TGCGCCAGCAATCCTAGTGAAGGGTTCAGCGCAGATACGCAGTATTTT.

This clonotype was picked up a small number of times. The V and J genes are TRBV12-3 or TRBV12-4 and TRBJ2-1; 9 positions agree with TRBD1. CDR3 length: 14 amino acids. V gave up 6 bases and J gave up 7 bases; unmatched junction bases: 7. The CDR3 protein is CASSWGQGVNEQFF. The DNA of the CDR3 is TGTGCCAGCAGCTGGGGACAGGGAGTGAATGAGCAGTTCTTC.

The genes are TRBV11-3 and TRBJ1-5; TRBD1 might be the D (5 bases). Between the trimmed V and J ends, which lost 5 bases and 2 bases, there was a span of 10 bases. This CDR3 has 14 amino acids. Looked up from germline, CDR1 is SGHNT and CDR2 is YENEEA. CDR3 region: CASSQDMCNQPQHF. CDR3 coding DNA: TGTGCCAGCAGCCAGGACATGTGCAATCAGCCCCAGCATTTT.

This clonotype was picked up a small number of times. This chain links TRBV20-1 with TRBJ2-1, with D uncertain. Germline-derived CDR1 and CDR2 are DFQATT and SNEGSKA (reference sequence). V shed 5 bases and J shed 0 bases, with 11 bases lying between them. The length of the CDR3 is 14 residues. The CDR3 DNA follows: TGCAGTGCTCACGTAAGCAACTCCTACAATGAGCAGTTCTTC. Amino acid sequence: CSAHVSNSYNEQFF.

This clonotype was detected only a few times. The genes are TRBV11-2 and TRBJ2-5, with a tentative D call TRBD1 (6 bases). Trimming pared 8 bases from V and 1 base from J, leaving 20 bases between. Germline V CDR1 and CDR2: SGHAT, FQNNGV. The length of the CDR3 is 16 residues. The CDR3 loop is CASGLPSGHFQETQYF. In DNA form, the CDR3 reads TGTGCCAGCGGACTCCCATCGGGACATTTCCAAGAGACCCAGTACTTC.

This clonotype was seen more than once but under ten times. The V call is TRBV5-1, the J call TRBJ2-1; 8 bases map to TRBD2. From germline, CDR1 is SGHRS and CDR2 YFSETQ. The junction had 4 bases not matched to a gene; V was cut back by 5 bases and J by 0 bases. The CDR3 runs to 15 residues. The DNA of the CDR3 is TGCGCCAGCAGACCCGGGACTAGCTCCTACAATGAGCAGTTCTTC. Amino acids: CASRPGTSSYNEQFF.

This clonotype occurred a few times. The V and J genes are TRBV7-9 and TRBJ2-5; 7 bases map to TRBD2. After removal of 1 base from V and 7 bases from J, the junction contained 6 bases not matched to a gene. Germline-derived CDR1 and CDR2 are SEHNR and FQNEAQ (reference sequence). This CDR3 contains 14 residues. The CDR3 loop is CASSLVVSGGTQYF. The DNA for the CDR3 is TGTGCCAGCAGCTTAGTGGTATCGGGAGGGACCCAGTACTTC.

A few counts support this clonotype. The chain employs TRBV29-1 and TRBJ2-2; D unclear. Trimming stripped 4 bases from V and 2 bases from J, with 11 bases between. There are 14 residues in the CDR3. CDR1 is SQVTM, CDR2 ANQGSEA, per germline. DNA of the CDR3: TGCAGCGTTGTTTTCAGTCTTAACACCGGGGAGCTGTTTTTT. It codes for CSVVFSLNTGELFF.

This clonotype was detected only a few times. The chain employs TRBV6-1 and TRBJ2-7; possibly TRBD1 for D (5 bases). The V end was cut by 3 bases, the J end by 2 bases, with 8 bases between. Germline lookup yields CDR1 MNHNS and CDR2 SASEGT. The CDR3 has 13 amino acids. CDR3 sequence reads: CASSDRQTYEQYF. CDR3 DNA sequence: TGTGCCAGCAGTGACAGACAGACCTACGAGCAGTACTTC.

A few counts support this clonotype. V and J are TRBV12-3 or TRBV12-4 and TRBJ1-1; 10 nucleotides agree with TRBD1. The CDR3 totals 15 residues. With V trimmed by 6 bases and J by 1 base, 5 bases remained unmatched. The CDR3 DNA sequence: TGTGCCAGCAGCCCAAGACAGGGGGCGAACACTGAAGCTTTCTTT. As protein: CASSPRQGANTEAFF.

V is TRBV28 and J is TRBJ2-7; D possibly uses TRBD1 or TRBD2 (5 bases each). Between the trimmed V and J ends, which lost 4 bases and 2 bases, there was a span of 15 bases. The length of the CDR3 is 15 residues. Germline CDR1 is MDHEN and CDR2 is SYDVKM. The CDR3 DNA reads TGTGCCAGCAGTTCGCCGGGGCCGGAAGCCTACGAGCAGTACTTC. Its protein is CASSSPGPEAYEQYF.

The genes are TRBV5-1 and TRBJ2-7, with D possibly being TRBD2 (6 bases). Germline CDR1 SGHRS, CDR2 YFSETQ. CDR3 size: 13 residues. V lost 6 bases, J lost 4 bases, and 14 bases lay in between. The CDR3 sequence: CASTPPGGYEQYF. The CDR3 DNA reads as TGCGCCAGCACCCCCCCCGGAGGGTACGAGCAGTACTTC.

The rearrangement uses TRBV6-5 and TRBJ2-1; the D is unclear. This CDR3 is 11 amino acids long. V lost 8 bases and J 6 bases, leaving 8 bases between the germline ends. Looked up from germline, CDR1 is MNHEY and CDR2 is SVGAGI. The CDR3 DNA follows: TGTGCCAGCCTAGATTTCAATGAGCAGTTCTTC. Translated: CASLDFNEQFF.

This clonotype was observed a few times. This rearrangement joins TRBV3-1 to TRBJ1-2; D gene unclear. Per the germline V gene, CDR1 is LGHDT and CDR2 is YNNKEL (reference sequence). Trimming pared 1 base from V and 4 bases from J, leaving 7 bases between. The CDR3 length is 13 residues. This CDR3 reads CASSQVTSYGYTF. Here the CDR3 DNA reads TGTGCCAGCAGCCAAGTGACCAGCTATGGCTACACCTTC.